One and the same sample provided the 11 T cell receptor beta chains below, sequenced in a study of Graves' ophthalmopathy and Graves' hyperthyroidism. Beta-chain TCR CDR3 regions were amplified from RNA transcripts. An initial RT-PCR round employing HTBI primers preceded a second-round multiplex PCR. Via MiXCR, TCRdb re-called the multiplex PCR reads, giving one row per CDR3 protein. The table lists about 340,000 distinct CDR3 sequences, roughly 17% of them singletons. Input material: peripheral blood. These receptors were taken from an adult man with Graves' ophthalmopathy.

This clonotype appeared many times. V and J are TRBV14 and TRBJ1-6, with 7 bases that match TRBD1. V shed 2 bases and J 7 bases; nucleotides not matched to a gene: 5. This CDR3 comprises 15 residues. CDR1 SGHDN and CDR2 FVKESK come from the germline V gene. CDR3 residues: CASSQLGQTNSPLHF. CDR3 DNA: TGTGCCAGCAGCCAACTGGGACAGACCAATTCACCCCTCCACTTT.

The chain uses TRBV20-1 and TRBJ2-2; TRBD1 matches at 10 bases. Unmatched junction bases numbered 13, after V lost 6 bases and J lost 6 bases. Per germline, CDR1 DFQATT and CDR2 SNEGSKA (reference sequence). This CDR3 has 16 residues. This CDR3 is CSAQNAGQGSSGELFF. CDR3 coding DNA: TGCAGTGCCCAAAACGCGGGACAGGGGAGTTCCGGGGAGCTGTTTTTT.

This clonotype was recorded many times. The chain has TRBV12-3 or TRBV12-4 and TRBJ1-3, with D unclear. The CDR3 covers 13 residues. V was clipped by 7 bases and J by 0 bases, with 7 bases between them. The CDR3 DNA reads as TGTGCCAGCACCCAGAACTCTGGAAACACCATATATTTT. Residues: CASTQNSGNTIYF.

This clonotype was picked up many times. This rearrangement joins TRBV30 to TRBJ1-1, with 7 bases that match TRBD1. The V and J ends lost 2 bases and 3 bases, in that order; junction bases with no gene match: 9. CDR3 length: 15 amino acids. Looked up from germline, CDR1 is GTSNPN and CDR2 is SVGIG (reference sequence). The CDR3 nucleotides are TGTGCCTGGAGTCCAGGGGGGTCATGGGACACTGAAGCTTTCTTT. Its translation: CAWSPGGSWDTEAFF.

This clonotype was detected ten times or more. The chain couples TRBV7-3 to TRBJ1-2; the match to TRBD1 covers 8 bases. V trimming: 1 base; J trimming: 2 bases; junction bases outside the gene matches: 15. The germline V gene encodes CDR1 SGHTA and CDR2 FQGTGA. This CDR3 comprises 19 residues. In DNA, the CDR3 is TGTGCCAGCAGCTTAAGGGCGGGGCCAGGGGGCCGCCGAAACTATGGCTACACCTTC. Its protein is CASSLRAGPGGRRNYGYTF.

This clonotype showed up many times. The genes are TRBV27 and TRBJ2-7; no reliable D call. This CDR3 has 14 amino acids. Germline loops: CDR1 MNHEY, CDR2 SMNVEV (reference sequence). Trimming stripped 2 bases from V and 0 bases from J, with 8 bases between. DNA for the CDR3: TGTGCCAGCAGTTTAACTCGGGCCTCCTACGAGCAGTACTTC. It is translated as CASSLTRASYEQYF.

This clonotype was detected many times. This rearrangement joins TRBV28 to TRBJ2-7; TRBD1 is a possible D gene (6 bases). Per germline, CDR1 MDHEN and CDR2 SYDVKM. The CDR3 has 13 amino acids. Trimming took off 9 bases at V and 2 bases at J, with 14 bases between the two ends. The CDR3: CASTGPPPYEQYF. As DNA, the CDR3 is TGTGCCAGTACAGGGCCCCCCCCCTACGAGCAGTACTTC.

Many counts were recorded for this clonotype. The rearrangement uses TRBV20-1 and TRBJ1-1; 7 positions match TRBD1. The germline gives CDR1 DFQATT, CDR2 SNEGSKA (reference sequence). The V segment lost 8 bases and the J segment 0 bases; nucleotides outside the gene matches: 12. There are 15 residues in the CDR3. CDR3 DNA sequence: TGCAGTACGAAAGTCCCGGGACAGCTGAACACTGAAGCTTTCTTT. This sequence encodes CSTKVPGQLNTEAFF.

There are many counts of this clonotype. The CDR3 nucleotides are TGTGCCAGCACGGAGGGTCATGGCTACACCTTC. As protein: CASTEGHGYTF. J is TRBJ1-2 and V is TRBV2; D unresolved. V lost 7 bases and J lost 6, with 9 bases in between. The germline V gene encodes CDR1 SNHLY and CDR2 FYNNEI. This CDR3 is built from 11 residues.

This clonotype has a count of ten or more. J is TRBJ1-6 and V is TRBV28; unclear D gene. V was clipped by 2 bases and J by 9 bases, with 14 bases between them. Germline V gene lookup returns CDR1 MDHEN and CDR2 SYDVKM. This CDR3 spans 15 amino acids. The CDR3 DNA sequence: TGTGCCAGCAGTTTAGGCTCCCATCCCCTTTCACCCCTCCACTTT. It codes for CASSLGSHPLSPLHF.

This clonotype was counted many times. The CDR3 protein is CASSLALLAPEKTQYF. The DNA for the CDR3 is TGCGCCAGCAGCTTGGCCCTACTAGCTCCGGAAAAGACCCAGTACTTC. V and J are TRBV5-1 and TRBJ2-5; D is possibly TRBD2 (6 bases). The CDR3 runs 16 residues. The germline V gene encodes CDR1 SGHRS and CDR2 YFSETQ. V was pared by 0 bases and J by 6 bases, with 18 bases between.